This TCR beta chain was found in a study of shared T cell receptors in the human thymus. Generated by immunoSEQ multiplex PCR, the TCRdb table keeps only in-frame clones and is missing some. The sample includes just under 550,000 clones, around three quarters of them seen just once. Germline V gene data show CDR1 as SNHLY and CDR2 as FYNNEI. Trimming cost V 8 bases and J 2 bases, with 16 bases left between them. The CDR3 totals 15 residues. These data were also reused for a study on human thymus T cells. That work contributes: The related literature has documented a marked overlap of thymic repertoires among unrelated individuals.

Sequenced sample: thymocytes. The receptor's source is a boy in the first two years of life with a congenital heart defect. V is TRBV2 and J is TRBJ1-5, with D unclear. CDR3 sequence (DNA): TGTGCCAGCCGGAGGGAGGGCAGCCGCAATCAGCCCCAGCATTTT. Translated: CASRREGSRNQPQHF.